The TCR beta chain under discussion was sequenced for a study of radiation and T cells in renal cell carcinoma (TCRdb year 2020). Background for the entire study: Samples came from a clinical trial, in which primary renal cell carcinomas received 15 Gy stereotactic body radiation therapy followed by nephrectomy 4 weeks later. Across all 55 or so samples, 4,016,671 unique CDR3 nucleotide sequences, encoding 2.5 million to 3 million unique CDR3 amino acid sequences, were identified. In total, 50 or so samples underwent TCR beta sequencing: 25 or so tumors plus 27 peripheral blood samples.

About this clone: This receptor's antigen is unknown. No quality values exist for individual bases; no much larger clone is one base distant.

The paper's findings and limits, for the study overall: In blood, the top tumor clonotypes increased between baseline and 2 weeks post-radiation and then shrank by 4 weeks, which suggests that tumor-resident clones expanded only transiently. Changes in the blood repertoire were not tracked past 4 weeks after treatment. The single-armed trial design could not address effects of radiation dose or scheduling on the TCR repertoire. Because no pretreatment tumor biopsies were available, whether clonotypes were present in the tumor at baseline could not be determined.

TCR beta libraries were generated from genomic DNA with the immunoSEQ kit, following the manufacturer's recommendations. For library preparation, a first multiplex PCR was performed with proprietary primers, followed by a second PCR in which unique barcodes were added, and bead cleanups were performed after each round. A kit-provided positive control reaction and a negative control reaction were included in every sample batch. The final libraries were assessed on an Agilent 4200 TapeStation D1000 ScreenTape, pooled by volume, and quantified by qPCR. Sequencing was performed on an Illumina NextSeq500 using a MidOutput 150-cycle cartridge, with 156 Read1 cycles, 15 Index1 cycles, and the kit custom primers. The pooled library was loaded at approximately 1 pM, with a 20% PhiX control spiked in. For the original study's pipeline: Vendor-processed data were analyzed in R, with a clonotype defined as all T cells sharing the same CDR3 nucleotide sequence. In the clone abundance analyses, frequencies were normalized to the 10,000 most abundant clones in each sample. Before analysis, public T cell clones were removed, and these numbered fewer than six per sample on average. A difference in abundance of at least 32-fold between compartments was used to define tumor-enriched and baseline blood-enriched clonotypes. Clonotypes expanded or contracted between blood time points were identified with a beta-binomial differential abundance model. Similarity between tumor and blood repertoires was quantified using the Baroni-Urbani and Buser coefficient, and groups were compared with two-tailed Wilcoxon tests in R. The table comes from immuneACCESS by way of TCRdb, which keeps in-frame sequences with V and J called. Part of the clones is missing from these tables; in studies checked, under half for an unresolved V gene and the rest for unknown reasons. From that table come the V and J calls and clone size; the DNA was used to work out D and trimming. The sample includes 130,000 to 150,000 clones, with around nine tenths observed a single time. The top ten constitute 12% of the sample.

The sample's time point label, decoded: baseline pretreatment blood. Interpreted using the paper, the treatment or condition label stands for: 15 Gy SBRT to primary tumor, nephrectomy 4 weeks later. Serial peripheral blood from radiation-treated patients was sampled at baseline, 2 weeks and 4 weeks after SBRT to track tumor-enriched clonotypes. Every patient's renal cell carcinoma showed clear cell pathology. Genomic DNA for TCR sequencing was prepared using the QIAamp DNA Blood Mini Kit (Qiagen). The analyses included just those samples that passed every quality control check. CDR1 and CDR2, looked up from the germline V gene, are SGHTA and FQGNSA. From cysteine to phenylalanine, the CDR3 is 13 amino acids long. Only the CDR3 DNA is retained, 39 bases long and in frame from the first base. V loses 1 base of germline sequence and J loses 7 bases, and the interval between the two ends is 10 bases.

The V and J genes are TRBV7-2 and TRBJ1-1; the D gene lacks a confident call. The clonotype comes from a woman in her forties or fifties with renal cell carcinoma. The sample here was blood, taken from a patient whose treatment included radiotherapy and nephrectomy. The DNA sequence is given as TGTGCCAGCAGCTTAGACCCGGCGGGTGAAGCTTTCTTT. Its amino acids are CASSLDPAGEAFF.